Listed here are 5 T cell receptor beta chains from one sample, sequenced in a study of Tregs in tolerant kidney transplant recipients. Their target antigens are unknown. Assay used: immunoSEQ multiplex PCR; TCRdb lists only in-frame clones, some missing. The top ten hold roughly 3% of the sample, which has 15,000 to 20,000 clones, around 66% seen once. Sequenced: Tregs from blood cultured with allogeneic cells. All receptors come from a human donor in good health.

The V and J genes are TRBV7-3 and TRBJ1-2; 7 bases are a match to TRBD1. V was pared by 5 bases and J by 1 base, with 7 bases of the junction left unmatched. The CDR3 consists of 15 residues. Looked up from germline, CDR1 is SGHTA and CDR2 is FQGTGA. The CDR3 region is CASSRNRGHNYGYTF. The CDR3, as DNA: TGTGCCAGCAGCCGGAACAGGGGACATAACTATGGCTACACCTTC.

The chain joins TRBV6-6 to TRBJ2-7, with D tentatively TRBD2 (5 bases). The CDR3 is made up of 13 amino acids. The germline V and J ends were trimmed by 4 bases and 3 bases, with 10 bases remaining between them. Germline loops: CDR1 MNHNY, CDR2 SVGAGI (reference sequence). CDR3 DNA sequence: TGTGCCAGCAGTTCACCCAGCGGCTACGAGCAGTACTTC. It is translated as CASSSPSGYEQYF.

This clone turned up a few times. J is TRBJ2-3 and V is TRBV7-2; D possibly corresponds to TRBD1 (6 bases). Looked up from germline, CDR1 is SGHTA and CDR2 is FQGNSA. The CDR3 totals 17 residues. Trimming took 5 bases from V and 1 from J, leaving 19 bases between them. The CDR3 DNA is TGTGCCAGCAGCCCCCCCCCGGGACACCTTGGCACAGATACGCAGTATTTT. It specifies CASSPPPGHLGTDTQYF.

This sequence joins TRBV5-8 and TRBJ2-7, with 12 nucleotides matching TRBD2. Germline CDR1 SGHTS, CDR2 YDEGEE. The CDR3 is 18 residues long. After removal of 2 bases from V and 5 bases from J, the junction contained 14 bases not matched to a gene. The CDR3 reads CASSLYLAGGPNLNEQYF. The DNA for the CDR3 is TGTGCCAGCAGCTTATATCTAGCGGGAGGGCCGAATCTGAACGAGCAGTACTTC.

The J gene is TRBJ1-2, the V gene TRBV18; 7 nucleotides match TRBD1. There are 14 residues in the CDR3. The germline V gene has CDR1 KGHSH and CDR2 LQKENI. The trim removed 2 bases at V and 5 bases at J, leaving 5 bases unmatched. CDR3: CASSPAGTVYGYTF. CDR3 nucleotide sequence: TGTGCCAGCTCACCAGCCGGGACAGTGTATGGCTACACCTTC.